Below, one T cell receptor beta chain is given with its context. Its cognate antigen is unknown. The data were taken from a study of T cell responses to AZD1222 COVID-19 vaccine. Study results and limitations: A mostly white British donor set with more females was recruited, and clonal diversity was possibly underestimated. CD4 TCRs covered the whole spike, strongest at regions 160-218 and 743-854.

V gave up 6 bases and J gave up 0 bases; unmatched junction bases: 9. This CDR3 is built from 17 residues. Germline CDR1 and CDR2: MNHNY and SVGAGI (reference sequence). Clones were sequenced by immunoSEQ multiplex PCR, and TCRdb holds only the in-frame ones, with some missing. The top ten clones hold around 6.1% of a sample with 95,000 to 150,000 clones, over 70% of them seen once. The sequences come from peripheral blood, collected on day 0 of AZD1222 vaccination. The gene calls are TRBV6-6 and TRBJ1-4; 8 bases fit TRBD1. The TCR sequence derives from an adult in good health. This CDR3 is CASSRQGSSATNEKLFF. The CDR3 DNA reads TGTGCCAGCAGCCGACAGGGGTCATCTGCAACTAATGAAAAACTGTTTTTT.